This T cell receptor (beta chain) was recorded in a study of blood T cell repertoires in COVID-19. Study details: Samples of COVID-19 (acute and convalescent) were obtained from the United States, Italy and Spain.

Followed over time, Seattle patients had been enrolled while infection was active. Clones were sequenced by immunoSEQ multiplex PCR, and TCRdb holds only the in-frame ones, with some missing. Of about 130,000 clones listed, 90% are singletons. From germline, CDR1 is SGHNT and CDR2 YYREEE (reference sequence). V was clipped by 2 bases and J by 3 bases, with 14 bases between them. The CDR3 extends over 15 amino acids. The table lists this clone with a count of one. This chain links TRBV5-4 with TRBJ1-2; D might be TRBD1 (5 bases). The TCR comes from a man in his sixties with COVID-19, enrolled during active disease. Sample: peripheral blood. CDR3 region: CASSLYSGRDYGYTF. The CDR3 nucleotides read TGTGCCAGCAGCTTATATTCAGGGAGGGACTATGGCTACACCTTC.